These 23 T cell receptor beta chains were sequenced from one sample in a study of OX40 agonist ivuxolimab in advanced cancers. Library generation was performed with the immunoSEQ multiplex PCR assay. Held by TCRdb, this immuneACCESS table contains in-frame sequences only and omits some clones. Under half of the omission traces to an unresolved V gene where checked; the cause of the rest is unknown. The sample table records under 40,000 clones; 80% to 85% of these occur just once. 1.8% of the sample goes to the ten largest clones. The sample was CD4+ or CD8+ T cells sorted from blood, taken in a trial of the OX40 agonist ivuxolimab. Receptors originate from an adult with an advanced solid tumor such as melanoma, head and neck, liver or kidney cancer.

The chain is built from TRBV2 and TRBJ1-2, with a tentative D call TRBD1 (5 bases). V dropped 6 bases and J dropped 5 bases, with 19 bases sitting between them. The CDR3 extends over 15 amino acids. Germline V gene sequence: CDR1 SNHLY, CDR2 FYNNEI. The DNA for the CDR3 is TGTGCCAGCAGCCCCACCGGGACGGGTATTTATGGCTACACCTTC. Protein: CASSPTGTGIYGYTF.

The chain employs TRBV28 and TRBJ1-5, with D unclear. CDR1 MDHEN and CDR2 SYDVKM come from the germline V gene. V lost 1 base and J 7 bases, leaving 11 bases between the germline ends. The CDR3 is 14 amino acids. CDR3 sequence: CASSLSRPVQPQHF. Written as DNA, the CDR3 is TGTGCCAGCAGTTTATCTCGTCCAGTGCAGCCCCAGCATTTT.

This chain links TRBV6-1 with TRBJ2-1; tentatively, D is TRBD1 or TRBD2 (6 bases each). Per the germline V gene, CDR1 is MNHNS and CDR2 is SASEGT. V was trimmed by 4 bases and J by 1 base, leaving 11 bases between them. The CDR3 is 15 residues long. CDR3 protein: CASSVGGSSYNEQFF. In DNA form, the CDR3 reads TGTGCCAGCAGTGTGGGGGGCTCGTCCTACAATGAGCAGTTCTTC.

The rearrangement joins TRBV27 to TRBJ2-5; 10 nucleotides line up with TRBD2. J gave up 5 bases and V 5 bases, and 5 bases lay outside the gene matches. CDR1 MNHEY and CDR2 SMNVEV come from the germline V gene (reference sequence). This CDR3 contains 14 residues. The CDR3 sequence: CASSPGLAVETQYF. The CDR3, as DNA: TGTGCCAGCAGTCCCGGACTAGCGGTGGAGACCCAGTACTTC.

The CDR3 sequence: CASSYSFGIIGNEQFF. Here the CDR3 DNA reads TGTGCCAGCAGTTACTCTTTCGGGATAATCGGGAATGAGCAGTTCTTC. The J gene is TRBJ2-1, the V gene TRBV6-5; perhaps TRBD2 as D (5 bases). The V gene's germline CDR1 is MNHEY and CDR2 SVGAGI. The CDR3 contains 16 residues. V was shortened by 0 bases and J by 7 bases, with 16 bases between the two germline ends.

V usage is TRBV11-3 and J usage is TRBJ2-1; tentatively, D is TRBD1 (6 bases). From germline, CDR1 is SGHNT and CDR2 YENEEA. V lost 5 bases, J lost 2 bases, and 13 bases lay in between. The CDR3 has 15 residues. In DNA form, the CDR3 reads TGTGCCAGCAGCCCCCGGACAGTTGCCTACAATGAGCAGTTCTTC. This gives the protein CASSPRTVAYNEQFF.

The chain joins TRBV19 to TRBJ1-2, with unresolved D. The CDR3 sequence is 14 residues long. V dropped 7 bases and J dropped 7 bases, with 19 bases sitting between them. Germline assignment: CDR1 LNHDA and CDR2 SQIVND (reference sequence). This CDR3 is CASTLGLTSRGYTF. The CDR3, as DNA: TGTGCCAGTACCCTCGGGCTGACGTCCCGTGGCTACACCTTC.

This clone was observed a single time. The chain employs TRBV19 and TRBJ1-2; TRBD1 aligns across 7 bases. The germline V gene has CDR1 LNHDA and CDR2 SQIVND (reference sequence). V lost 4 bases, J lost 2 bases, and 4 bases stayed unmatched. CDR3 length: 14 amino acids. This CDR3 reads CASSTDRSNYGYTF. As DNA, the CDR3 is TGTGCCAGTAGTACGGACAGGTCAAACTATGGCTACACCTTC.

The chain is built from TRBV20-1 and TRBJ2-7; tentative D call: TRBD1 (6 bases). The CDR3 extends over 11 amino acids. The germline V gene has CDR1 DFQATT and CDR2 SNEGSKA (reference sequence). The germline V and J ends were trimmed by 5 bases and 4 bases, with 9 bases remaining between them. This CDR3 reads CSASGEYEQYF. The CDR3 DNA reads as TGCAGTGCTTCAGGGGAATACGAGCAGTACTTC.

V and J are TRBV7-8 and TRBJ2-7, with D possibly TRBD1 on 6 matching bases. Trimming removed 5 bases from V and 4 bases from J, with 18 bases in between. Germline lookup yields CDR1 SGHVS and CDR2 FQNEAQ. This CDR3 has 15 amino acids. Written as DNA, the CDR3 is TGTGCCAGCAGCCCCCGCCCACAGGGAACGTACGAGCAGTACTTC. The encoded protein is CASSPRPQGTYEQYF.

The rearrangement joins TRBV2 to TRBJ1-1; 10 bases are a match to TRBD1. The CDR3 loop spans 16 amino acids. In germline, CDR1 is SNHLY, CDR2 FYNNEI. The junction had 14 bases not matched to a gene; V was cut back by 2 bases and J by 11 bases. The CDR3 is CASSESPTGGPSTAFF. The CDR3 coding sequence is TGTGCCAGCAGTGAAAGTCCGACAGGGGGCCCTTCCACGGCTTTCTTT.

With regard to this clone: Different DNA sequences within this sample yield the same CDR3. The gene calls are TRBV7-2 and TRBJ1-5, with a weak D call TRBD1 (5 bases). CDR3 length: 16 residues. V was pared by 2 bases and J by 0 bases, with 11 bases between. The V gene's germline CDR1 is SGHTA and CDR2 FQGNSA. The chain's CDR3 is CASSLRRGDSNQPQHF. CDR3 bases: TGTGCCAGCAGCTTAAGGCGGGGCGATAGCAATCAGCCCCAGCATTTT.

The chain joins TRBV7-3 to TRBJ2-2; D perhaps matches TRBD1 (7 bases). There are 16 residues in the CDR3. In germline, CDR1 is SGHTA, CDR2 FQGTGA. The V end lost 5 bases, the J end lost 2 bases, and 15 bases lay between the germline ends. The CDR3 protein is CASSPAGTANTGELFF. In nucleotides, the CDR3 is TGTGCCAGCAGCCCCGCGGGGACAGCCAACACCGGGGAGCTGTTTTTT.

The CDR3 sequence is CASSLGSGAHNEQFF. CDR3 sequence (DNA): TGTGCCAGCAGCTTAGGGAGTGGGGCCCACAATGAGCAGTTCTTC. J is TRBJ2-1 and V is TRBV11-2; a possible D gene is TRBD1 (5 bases). The CDR3 extends over 15 amino acids. Per the germline V gene, CDR1 is SGHAT and CDR2 is FQNNGV. With 1 base removed from V and 5 bases from J, the gap between germline ends came to 12 bases.

This chain uses TRBV6-5 with TRBJ2-7; D is perhaps TRBD2 (6 bases). The CDR3 extends over 14 amino acids. The V gene lost 6 bases and the J gene lost 0 bases, with 12 bases spanning the gap. Germline-derived CDR1 and CDR2 are MNHEY and SVGAGI. The CDR3 protein is CASSPGLYSYEQYF. The CDR3 nucleotides read TGTGCCAGCAGCCCAGGACTATACTCCTACGAGCAGTACTTC.

The chain combines TRBV7-8 with TRBJ1-2; 7 bases line up with TRBD1. The CDR3 is 15 residues long. V lost 5 bases, J lost 5 bases, and 11 bases stayed unmatched. Looked up from germline, CDR1 is SGHVS and CDR2 is FQNEAQ. For the CDR3, the DNA is TGTGCCAGCAGCGTACGGACAGGAGTCCAATATGGCTACACCTTC. It encodes CASSVRTGVQYGYTF.

The gene calls are TRBV7-8 and TRBJ1-2; no clear D. Germline-derived CDR1 and CDR2 are SGHVS and FQNEAQ. The V end was cut by 3 bases, the J end by 3 bases, with 11 bases between. The CDR3 has 14 amino acids. For the CDR3, the DNA is TGTGCCAGCAGCTTTGCGGTTGGGGACTATGGCTACACCTTC. Its translation: CASSFAVGDYGYTF. Supplemented by reference TRBV7-8 and TRBJ1-2, the full variable domain reads GAGVSQSPRYKVAKRGQDVALRCDPISGHVSLFWYQQALGQGPEFLTYFQNEAQLDKSGLPSDRFFAERPEGSVSTLKIQRTQQEDSAVYLCASSFAVGDYGYTFGSGTRLTVV.

The chain has TRBV19 and TRBJ1-3, with D maybe TRBD1 (5 bases). The CDR3 has 14 amino acids. CDR1 and CDR2 from the germline V gene are LNHDA and SQIVND (reference sequence). Between the trimmed V and J ends, which lost 2 bases and 5 bases, there was a span of 10 bases. The chain's CDR3 is CASSITGFRNTIYF. The DNA for the CDR3 is TGTGCCAGTAGTATAACAGGCTTCAGAAACACCATATATTTT. The complete variable domain, with remaining parts taken from reference TRBV19 and TRBJ1-3, reads DGGITQSPKYLFRKEGQNVTLSCEQNLNHDAMYWYRQDPGQGLRLIYYSQIVNDFQKGDIAEGYSVSREKKESFPLTVTSAQKNPTAFYLCASSITGFRNTIYFGEGSWLTVV.

This clone has a single count. The V gene is TRBV6-1, the J gene TRBJ2-2; 7 bases align to TRBD1. Germline V gene sequence: CDR1 MNHNS, CDR2 SASEGT. With V trimmed by 4 bases and J by 3 bases, 5 bases remained unmatched. The CDR3 consists of 15 residues. Here the CDR3 DNA reads TGTGCCAGCAGTGGCAAGGGGGCATACACCGGGGAGCTGTTTTTT. This sequence encodes CASSGKGAYTGELFF.

The rearrangement joins TRBV5-6 to TRBJ1-2; D perhaps matches TRBD1 (6 bases). Germline-derived CDR1 and CDR2 are SGHDT and YYEEEE. The CDR3 is 14 amino acids. Trimming removed 3 bases at V and 7 bases at J, with 16 bases between. The DNA for the CDR3 is TGTGCCAGCAGCTGGGGGCCCTCCCTTGGTGGCTACACCTTC. It specifies CASSWGPSLGGYTF.

The rearrangement links TRBV7-9 to TRBJ2-7; D remains ambiguous. The V end was cut by 1 base, the J end by 0 bases, with 10 bases between. This CDR3 has 15 amino acids. In germline, CDR1 is SEHNR, CDR2 FQNEAQ (reference sequence). The CDR3 spells CASSLGAGNSYEQYF. CDR3 coding DNA: TGTGCCAGCAGCTTAGGGGCCGGCAACTCCTACGAGCAGTACTTC.

This chain uses TRBV5-4 with TRBJ2-6, with 8 bases lining up with TRBD1. Per the germline V gene, CDR1 is SGHNT and CDR2 is YYREEE (reference sequence). V was clipped by 4 bases and J by 4 bases; unmatched bases: 4. CDR3 length equals 15 residues. For the CDR3, the DNA is TGTGCCAGCAGCGTGGACAGGGCCGGGGCCAACGTCCTGACTTTC. The encoded protein is CASSVDRAGANVLTF.

This chain connects TRBV11-3 to TRBJ2-7; D not certain. V lost 1 base and J 7 bases, leaving 8 bases between the germline ends. The CDR3 has 12 amino acids. Per the germline V gene, CDR1 is SGHNT and CDR2 is YENEEA. The CDR3 DNA sequence: TGTGCCAGCAGCTTAGGACTTGGAGAGCAGTACTTC. It encodes CASSLGLGEQYF.